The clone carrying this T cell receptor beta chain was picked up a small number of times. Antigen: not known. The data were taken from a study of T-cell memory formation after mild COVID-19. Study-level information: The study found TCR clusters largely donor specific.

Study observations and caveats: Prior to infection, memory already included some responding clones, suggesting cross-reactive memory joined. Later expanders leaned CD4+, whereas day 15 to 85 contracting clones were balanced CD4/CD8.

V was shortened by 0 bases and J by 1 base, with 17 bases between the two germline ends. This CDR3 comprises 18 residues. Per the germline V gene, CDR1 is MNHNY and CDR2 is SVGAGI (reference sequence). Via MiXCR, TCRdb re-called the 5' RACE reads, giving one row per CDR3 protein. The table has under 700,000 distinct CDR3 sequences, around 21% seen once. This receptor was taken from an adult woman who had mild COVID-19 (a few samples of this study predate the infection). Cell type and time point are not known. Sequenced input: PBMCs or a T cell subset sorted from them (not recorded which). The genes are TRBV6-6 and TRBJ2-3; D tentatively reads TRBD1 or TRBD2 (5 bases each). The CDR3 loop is CASSYSIGASRGTDTQYF. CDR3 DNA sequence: TGTGCCAGCAGTTACTCGATCGGGGCGTCCAGGGGCACAGATACGCAGTATTTT.